These 20 T cell receptor beta chains were sequenced from one sample in a study of early T cells in non-severe SARS-CoV-2 infection. MiXCR, run by TCRdb on the 5' RACE reads, gives a single entry per CDR3 protein. Counted here are approximately 32,000 distinct CDR3 sequences, around 4.1% occurring once; the ten biggest clones make up 5.9%. The sample taken for sequencing was whole blood. These receptors all stem from an adult who was a healthcare worker with PCR-confirmed SARS-CoV-2 infection or an uninfected control (not recorded which).

This clonotype has at least ten counts. V gene TRBV7-9 combines with J gene TRBJ2-5; D is perhaps TRBD2 (5 bases). Looked up from germline, CDR1 is SEHNR and CDR2 is FQNEAQ (reference sequence). The CDR3 consists of 13 residues. Trimming removed 4 bases at V and 4 bases at J, with 10 bases between. The CDR3 bases are TGTGCCAGCAGCTCCTGGCTAGCAGAGACCCAGTACTTC. Translated, it gives CASSSWLAETQYF.

Turning to this clonotype: A read error may be the cause here, since a much bigger clone is one base away. The J gene is TRBJ2-7, the V gene TRBV19; D not certain. The CDR3 runs to 14 residues. CDR1 LNHDA and CDR2 SQIVND come from the germline V gene (reference sequence). CDR3 protein: CASSGREDSNEQYF. DNA for the CDR3: TGTGCCAGTAGTGGCCGAGAAGACTCCAACGAGCAGTACTTC.

Many counts were recorded for this clonotype. The rearrangement uses TRBV30 and TRBJ1-5, with TRBD1 as a possible D gene (6 bases). This CDR3 region has 14 residues. Deletions cut 3 bases from V and 7 bases from J, with 16 bases between. Germline-derived CDR1 and CDR2 are GTSNPN and SVGIG (reference sequence). CDR3 DNA sequence: TGTGCCTGGAGCCCCCTTGGGGGGCGGCAGCCCCAGCATTTT. As protein: CAWSPLGGRQPQHF.

The V gene is TRBV20-1, the J gene TRBJ2-7; 7 nucleotides agree with TRBD2. The trim removed 7 bases at V and 4 bases at J, leaving 7 bases unmatched. The CDR3 has 12 residues. CDR1 and CDR2 (germline): DFQATT, SNEGSKA (reference sequence). This CDR3 is CSVGMGGYEQYF. CDR3 bases: TGCAGTGTGGGAATGGGAGGGTACGAGCAGTACTTC.

This clonotype was observed many times. The V call is TRBV6-6, the J call TRBJ2-7, with 9 bases identical to TRBD1. V shed 8 bases, J shed 1 base, and the junction held 9 bases outside the gene matches. The CDR3 sequence is 15 residues long. Germline CDR1 and CDR2: MNHNY and SVGAGI (reference sequence). The CDR3 DNA sequence: TGTGCCAGCTCCTTCATGGGGACAGGGTCCTACGAGCAGTACTTC. Its protein product is CASSFMGTGSYEQYF.

This clonotype occurred many times. The chain joins TRBV7-8 to TRBJ2-7; D may be TRBD1 or TRBD2 (5 bases each). CDR1 SGHVS and CDR2 FQNEAQ come from the germline V gene. V dropped 5 bases and J dropped 0 bases, with 20 bases sitting between them. The CDR3 is 17 amino acids. CDR3 in DNA: TGTGCCAGCAGCCCCAGCGCGTCCGCAGGGAGCTCCTACGAGCAGTACTTC. It codes for CASSPSASAGSSYEQYF.

This clonotype came up many times. The CDR3 loop reads CASSAREGETQYF. CDR3 nucleotide sequence: TGTGCCAGCAGTGCTAGGGAGGGAGAGACCCAGTACTTC. This chain uses TRBV6-5 with TRBJ2-5; the match to TRBD2 covers 7 bases. V gave up 5 bases and J gave up 4 bases; unmatched junction bases: 4. CDR3 size: 13 residues. Germline values: CDR1 MNHEY, CDR2 SVGAGI.

This clonotype was found many times. The genes are TRBV7-9 and TRBJ2-5; D unresolved. Per germline, CDR1 SEHNR and CDR2 FQNEAQ (reference sequence). Trimming left V 2 bases short and J 5 bases short, with 6 bases between. The CDR3 totals 12 residues. The CDR3 DNA reads as TGTGCCAGCAGCTTATGGCTGGAGACCCAGTACTTC. Amino acid sequence: CASSLWLETQYF.

This clonotype came up a few times. This rearrangement joins TRBV10-2 to TRBJ1-4; D is unclear. The CDR3 consists of 13 residues. Trimming took 3 bases from V and 5 from J, leaving 7 bases between them. The germline gives CDR1 WSHSY, CDR2 SAAADI. CDR3 coding DNA: TGCGCCAGCAGTGACTGGCAAAATGAAAAACTGTTTTTT. Protein product: CASSDWQNEKLFF.

This clonotype was found a few times. V gene TRBV20-1 combines with J gene TRBJ2-2; a weak D match, TRBD2 (8 bases). CDR3 size: 16 residues. The V gene lost 3 bases and the J gene lost 5 bases, with 19 bases spanning the gap. Germline CDR1 and CDR2: DFQATT and SNEGSKA (reference sequence). CDR3 sequence (DNA): TGCAGTGCTAGGGGGACAGCGGGAGTGAGGACCGGGGAGCTGTTTTTT. Translation gives CSARGTAGVRTGELFF.

Ten or more counts support this clonotype. This chain links TRBV4-1 with TRBJ2-7; 10 bases are a match to TRBD2. V lost 3 bases, J lost 4 bases, and 3 bases stayed unmatched. From germline, CDR1 is MGHRA and CDR2 YSYEKL. This CDR3 comprises 14 residues. Written as DNA, the CDR3 is TGCGCCAGCAGCCACCTAGCGGGAGATTACGAGCAGTACTTC. It codes for CASSHLAGDYEQYF.

This clonotype was detected ten times or more. The chain joins TRBV7-9 to TRBJ2-1; tentative D call: TRBD2 (6 bases). Germline CDR1 is SEHNR and CDR2 is FQNEAQ (reference sequence). Trimming cost V 2 bases and J 8 bases, with 7 bases left between them. The CDR3 runs to 12 residues. The CDR3 region is CASSLRGYEQFF. The CDR3 DNA is TGTGCCAGCAGCTTACGGGGGTATGAGCAGTTCTTC.

At least ten counts were recorded for this clonotype. V and J are TRBV6-5 and TRBJ2-7, with D tentatively TRBD1 or TRBD2 (5 bases each). Per the germline V gene, CDR1 is MNHEY and CDR2 is SVGAGI. Trimming shortened V by 5 bases and J by 2 bases, and 13 bases separated the two germline ends. This CDR3 is built from 14 residues. CDR3 sequence reads: CASSEGTAAYEQYF. CDR3 coding DNA: TGTGCCAGCAGTGAAGGGACGGCAGCCTACGAGCAGTACTTC.

Ten or more counts support this clonotype. The chain couples TRBV28 to TRBJ2-7; possibly TRBD1 or TRBD2 for D (5 bases each). Deletions cut 7 bases from V and 4 bases from J, with 17 bases between. The CDR3 totals 14 residues. CDR1 and CDR2 from the germline V gene are MDHEN and SYDVKM. The CDR3 here is CASTTGTVLYEQYF. In DNA form, the CDR3 reads TGTGCCAGCACTACCGGGACGGTGCTTTACGAGCAGTACTTC.

The sample holds many counts of this clonotype. This rearrangement joins TRBV24-1 to TRBJ1-4, with 9 bases matching TRBD1. The length of the CDR3 is 14 residues. After removal of 0 bases from V and 8 bases from J, the junction contained 0 bases not matched to a gene. Germline values: CDR1 KGHDR, CDR2 SFDVKD. CDR3 residues: CATSDLDRGEKLFF. CDR3 bases: TGTGCCACCAGTGATTTGGACAGGGGGGAAAAACTGTTTTTT.

At least ten counts were recorded for this clonotype. The V gene is TRBV6-6, the J gene TRBJ1-1; 7 bases are shared with TRBD1. J gave up 1 base and V 0 bases, and 2 bases lay outside the gene matches. CDR3 length: 15 residues. Germline V lookup: CDR1 MNHNY, CDR2 SVGAGI (reference sequence). The CDR3, as DNA: TGTGCCAGCAGTTACTCACACAGGGGGAACACTGAAGCTTTCTTT. This encodes CASSYSHRGNTEAFF.

This clonotype was seen at least ten times. J is TRBJ2-1 and V is TRBV29-1; 13 bases match TRBD2. Germline assignment: CDR1 SQVTM and CDR2 ANQGSEA. The J segment lost 7 bases and the V segment lost 7 bases, leaving 13 bases of the junction unmatched. CDR3 length: 16 amino acids. This CDR3 is CSDTSGGTSGINEQFF. CDR3 nucleotide sequence: TGCAGCGACACCTCCGGGGGGACTAGCGGGATAAATGAGCAGTTCTTC.

This clonotype was counted at least ten times. The rearrangement joins TRBV19 to TRBJ1-5; 7 nucleotides match TRBD1. CDR3 length equals 15 residues. V dropped 7 bases and J dropped 6; count of bases not matched to a gene: 12. CDR1 and CDR2 from the germline V gene are LNHDA and SQIVND (reference sequence). CDR3 residues: CASTPGQQKGQPQHF. The CDR3 coding sequence is TGTGCCAGTACCCCGGGACAGCAGAAAGGTCAGCCCCAGCATTTT.

This clonotype appeared a few times. The rearrangement uses TRBV28 and TRBJ2-7; 9 bases agree with TRBD2. The CDR3 is 13 amino acids. The germline CDR1 and CDR2 sequences are MDHEN and SYDVKM. Trimming at V came to 8 bases and at J to 6 bases, leaving 8 bases not matched to a gene. The CDR3 here is CASGAGGPVEQYF. The CDR3 DNA sequence: TGTGCCAGCGGGGCGGGAGGGCCCGTCGAGCAGTACTTC.

V and J are TRBV4-3 and TRBJ2-5, with D maybe TRBD2 (6 bases). The CDR3 totals 15 residues. In germline, CDR1 is LGHNA, CDR2 YSLEER. Trimming stripped 0 bases from V and 2 bases from J, with 10 bases between. DNA of the CDR3: TGCGCCAGCAGCCAAGATTGGGCGGGGCAAGAGACCCAGTACTTC. The encoded protein is CASSQDWAGQETQYF.